This TCR beta chain was obtained from a study of blood T cell repertoires in COVID-19. About the study: The analysed material was cDNA or gDNA that came from T cells, B-cell-depleted T cells, or PBMCs.

In the authors' methods: Nucleated cell counts were estimated from reference gene primer amplification. The repertoire was sequenced with immunoSEQ multiplex PCR; TCRdb's copy has only in-frame clones and lacks some. V and J calls and clone size are as listed in that table; D and trimming were resolved from the DNA. The sample comprises 220,000 or so clones, 90% of which are singletons, and approximately 16% rests with the top ten. Clinical history as reported by participants underpinned cohort assignment. Sequenced sample: PBMCs or T cells enriched from blood (not recorded which). The receptor's source is a man aged 25-40 years who had been exposed to COVID-19.

DNA for the CDR3: TGCAGCGTTGATACTAGCGGGTTCCGCACAGATACGCAGTATTTT. This sequence encodes CSVDTSGFRTDTQYF. The rearrangement uses TRBV29-1 and TRBJ2-3, with 9 bases lining up with TRBD2. V was clipped by 3 bases and J by 1 base; unmatched bases: 5. Germline CDR1 is SQVTM and CDR2 is ANQGSEA. The CDR3 spans 15 residues.